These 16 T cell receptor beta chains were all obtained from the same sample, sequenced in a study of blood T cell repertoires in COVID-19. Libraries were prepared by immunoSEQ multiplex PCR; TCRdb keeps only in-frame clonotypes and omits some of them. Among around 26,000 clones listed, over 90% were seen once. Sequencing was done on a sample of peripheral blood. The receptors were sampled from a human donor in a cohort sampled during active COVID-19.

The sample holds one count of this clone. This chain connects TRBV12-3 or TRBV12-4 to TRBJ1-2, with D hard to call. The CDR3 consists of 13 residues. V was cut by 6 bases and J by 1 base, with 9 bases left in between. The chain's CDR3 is CASRVDINYGYTF. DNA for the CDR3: TGTGCCAGCAGGGTTGACATTAACTATGGCTACACCTTC.

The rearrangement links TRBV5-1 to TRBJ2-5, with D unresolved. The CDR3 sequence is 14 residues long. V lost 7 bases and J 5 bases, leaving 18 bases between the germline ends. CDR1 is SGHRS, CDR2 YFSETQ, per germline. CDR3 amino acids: CASELDPQRETQYF. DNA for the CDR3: TGCGCCAGCGAGCTTGATCCCCAACGGGAGACCCAGTACTTC.

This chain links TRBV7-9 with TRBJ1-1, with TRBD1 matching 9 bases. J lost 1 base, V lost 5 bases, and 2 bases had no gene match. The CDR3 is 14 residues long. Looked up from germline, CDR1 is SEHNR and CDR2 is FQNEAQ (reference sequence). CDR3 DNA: TGTGCCAGCAGCCCGGACAGGGGGAACACTGAAGCTTTCTTT. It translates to CASSPDRGNTEAFF.

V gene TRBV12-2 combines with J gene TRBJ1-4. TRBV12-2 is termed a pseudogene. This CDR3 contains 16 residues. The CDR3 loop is CARQKTPPRFNEKLFF. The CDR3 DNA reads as TGTGCAAGGCAAAAAACCCCCCCGAGGTTTAATGAAAAACTGTTTTTT.

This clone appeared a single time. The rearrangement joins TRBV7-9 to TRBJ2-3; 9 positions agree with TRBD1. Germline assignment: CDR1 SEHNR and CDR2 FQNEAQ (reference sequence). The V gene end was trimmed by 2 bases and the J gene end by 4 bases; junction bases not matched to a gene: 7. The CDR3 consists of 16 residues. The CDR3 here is CASSLQIQGAADTQYF. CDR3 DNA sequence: TGTGCCAGCAGCTTACAAATACAGGGGGCAGCAGATACGCAGTATTTT.

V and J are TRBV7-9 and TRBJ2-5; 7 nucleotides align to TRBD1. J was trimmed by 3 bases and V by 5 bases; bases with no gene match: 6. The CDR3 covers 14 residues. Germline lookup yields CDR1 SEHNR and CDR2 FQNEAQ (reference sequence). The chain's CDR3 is CASSRWTGEETQYF. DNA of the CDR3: TGTGCCAGCAGCCGATGGACAGGAGAAGAGACCCAGTACTTC.

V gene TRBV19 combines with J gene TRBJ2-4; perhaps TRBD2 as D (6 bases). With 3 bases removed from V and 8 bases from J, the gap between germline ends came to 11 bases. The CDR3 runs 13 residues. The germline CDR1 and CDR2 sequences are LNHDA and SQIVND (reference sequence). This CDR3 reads CASSIWGVDIQYF. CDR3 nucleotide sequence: TGTGCCAGTAGTATTTGGGGGGTGGACATTCAGTACTTC.

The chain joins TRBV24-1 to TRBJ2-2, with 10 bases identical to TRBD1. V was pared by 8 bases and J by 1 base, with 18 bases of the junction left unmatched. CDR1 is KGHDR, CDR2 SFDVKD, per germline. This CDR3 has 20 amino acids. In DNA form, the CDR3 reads TGTGCCACCAACCGAAGTCCGACAGGGGGCACTCGGGGGAACACCGGGGAGCTGTTTTTT. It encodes CATNRSPTGGTRGNTGELFF.

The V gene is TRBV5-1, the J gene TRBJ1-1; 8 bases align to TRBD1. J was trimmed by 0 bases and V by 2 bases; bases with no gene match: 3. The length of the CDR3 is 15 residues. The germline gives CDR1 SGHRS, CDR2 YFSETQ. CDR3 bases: TGCGCCAGCAGCTTCTGGACAGGGATGAACACTGAAGCTTTCTTT. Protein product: CASSFWTGMNTEAFF. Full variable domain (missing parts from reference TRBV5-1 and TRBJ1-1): KAGVTQTPRYLIKTRGQQVTLSCSPISGHRSVSWYQQTPGQGLQFLFEYFSETQRNKGNFPGRFSGRQFSNSRSEMNVSTLELGDSALYLCASSFWTGMNTEAFFGQGTRLTVV.

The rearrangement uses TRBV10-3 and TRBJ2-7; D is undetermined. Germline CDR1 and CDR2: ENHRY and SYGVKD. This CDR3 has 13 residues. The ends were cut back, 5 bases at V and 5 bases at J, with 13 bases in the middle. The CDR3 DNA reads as TGTGCCATCAGTCTCGAGGAGCTGGACGAGCAGTACTTC. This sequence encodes CAISLEELDEQYF.

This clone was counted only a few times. In nucleotides, the CDR3 is TGTGCCAGCAGCCCCGGGACTAGCGGTGTCCCCAGACGGTCCTCCTACAATGAGCAGTTCTTC. As protein: CASSPGTSGVPRRSSYNEQFF. The chain has TRBV6-6 and TRBJ2-1; the match to TRBD2 covers 11 bases. Germline V gene sequence: CDR1 MNHNY, CDR2 SVGAGI (reference sequence). This CDR3 contains 21 residues. V shed 6 bases and J 0 bases; nucleotides not matched to a gene: 19.

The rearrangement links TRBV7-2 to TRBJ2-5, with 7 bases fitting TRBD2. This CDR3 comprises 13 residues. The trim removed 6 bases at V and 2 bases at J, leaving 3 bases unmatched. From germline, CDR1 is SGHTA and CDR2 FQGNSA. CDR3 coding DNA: TGTGCCAGCAGTACTAGCGAACAAGAGACCCAGTACTTC. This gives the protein CASSTSEQETQYF.

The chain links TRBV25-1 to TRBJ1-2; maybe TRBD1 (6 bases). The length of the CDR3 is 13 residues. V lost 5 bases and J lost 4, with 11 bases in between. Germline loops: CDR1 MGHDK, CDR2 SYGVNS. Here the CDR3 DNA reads TGTGCCAGCAGTCCTAGGGGGAGCTATGGCTACACCTTC. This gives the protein CASSPRGSYGYTF.

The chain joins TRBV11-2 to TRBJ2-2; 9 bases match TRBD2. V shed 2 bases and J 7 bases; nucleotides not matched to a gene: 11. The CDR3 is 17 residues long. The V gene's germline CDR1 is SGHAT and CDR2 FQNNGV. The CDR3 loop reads CASSLLAGARGNGELFF. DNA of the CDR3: TGTGCCAGCAGCTTATTAGCGGGGGCCCGGGGGAACGGGGAGCTGTTTTTT.

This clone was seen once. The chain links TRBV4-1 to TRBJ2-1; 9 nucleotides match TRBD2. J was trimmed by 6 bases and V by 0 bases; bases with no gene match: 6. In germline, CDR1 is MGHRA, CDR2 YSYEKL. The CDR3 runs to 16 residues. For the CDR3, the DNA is TGCGCCAGCAGCCAAGATCCAGCGGGAGGTCCCAATGAGCAGTTCTTC. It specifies CASSQDPAGGPNEQFF.

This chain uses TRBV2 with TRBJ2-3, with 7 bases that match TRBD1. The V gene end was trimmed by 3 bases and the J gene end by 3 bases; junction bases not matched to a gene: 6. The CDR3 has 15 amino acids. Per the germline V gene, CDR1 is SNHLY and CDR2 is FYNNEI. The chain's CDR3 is CASSDHRGKTDTQYF. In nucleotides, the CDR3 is TGTGCCAGCAGTGACCACAGGGGAAAGACAGATACGCAGTATTTT.